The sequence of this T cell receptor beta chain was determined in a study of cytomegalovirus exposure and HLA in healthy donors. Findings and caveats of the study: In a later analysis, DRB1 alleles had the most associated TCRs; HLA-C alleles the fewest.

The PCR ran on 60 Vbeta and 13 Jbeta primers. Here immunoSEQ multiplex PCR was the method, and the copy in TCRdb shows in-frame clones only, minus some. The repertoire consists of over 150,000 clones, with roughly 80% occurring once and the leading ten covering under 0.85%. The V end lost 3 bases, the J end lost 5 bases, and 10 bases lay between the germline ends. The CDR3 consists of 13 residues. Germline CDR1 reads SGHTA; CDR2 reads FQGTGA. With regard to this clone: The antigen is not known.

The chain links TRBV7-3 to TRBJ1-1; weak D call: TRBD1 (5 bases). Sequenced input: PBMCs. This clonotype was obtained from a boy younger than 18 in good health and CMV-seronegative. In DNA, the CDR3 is TGTGCCAGCAGCTTCGGGGGTGGGACTGAAGCTTTCTTT. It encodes CASSFGGGTEAFF.